This T cell receptor (beta chain) appears in the sequencing data of a study of human T cells and chemical hapten exposure. One entry per CDR3 protein results from TCRdb running MiXCR on the RACE reads. The sample carries more than 85,000 distinct CDR3 sequences, less than 35% recorded once. Trimming stripped 1 base from V and 4 bases from J, with 8 bases between. Germline CDR1 reads SGHRS; CDR2 reads YFSETQ. The CDR3 is 13 amino acids. Indicated time point: patch test 3, about 24 weeks after DPC sensitization. Treatment given: therapeutic diphenylcyclopropenone sensitization with weekly scalp DPC. This receptor was obtained from a man aged 35 to 55 with alopecia areata. Some clones in this sample may be carry-over from other donors' samples. The source was whole blood, collected in connection with sensitization to the hapten diphenylcyclopropenone (DPC). The chain is built from TRBV5-1 and TRBJ2-5; no clear D. The CDR3 region has the DNA TGCGCCAGCAGCTTGTTGACGCGAGAGACCCAGTACTTC. Amino acid sequence: CASSLLTRETQYF.